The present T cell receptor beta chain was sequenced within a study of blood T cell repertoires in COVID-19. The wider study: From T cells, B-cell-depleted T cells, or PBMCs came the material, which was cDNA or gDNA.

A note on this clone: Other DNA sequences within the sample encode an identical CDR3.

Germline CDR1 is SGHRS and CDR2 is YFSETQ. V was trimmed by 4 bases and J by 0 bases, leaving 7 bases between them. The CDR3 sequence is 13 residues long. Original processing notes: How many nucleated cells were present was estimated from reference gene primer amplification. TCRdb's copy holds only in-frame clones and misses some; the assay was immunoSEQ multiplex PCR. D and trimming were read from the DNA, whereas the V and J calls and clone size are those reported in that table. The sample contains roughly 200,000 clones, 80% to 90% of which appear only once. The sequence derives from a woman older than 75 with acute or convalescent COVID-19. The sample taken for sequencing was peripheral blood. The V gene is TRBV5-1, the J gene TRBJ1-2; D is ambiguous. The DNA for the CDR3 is TGCGCCAGCAGCCTGGATACTAACTATGGCTACACCTTC. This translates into CASSLDTNYGYTF. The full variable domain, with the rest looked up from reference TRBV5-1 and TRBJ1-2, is KAGVTQTPRYLIKTRGQQVTLSCSPISGHRSVSWYQQTPGQGLQFLFEYFSETQRNKGNFPGRFSGRQFSNSRSEMNVSTLELGDSALYLCASSLDTNYGYTFGSGTRLTVV.